This T cell receptor beta chain originates from a study of OX40 agonist ivuxolimab in advanced cancers. At the level of the study: Patients were dosed intravenously with ivuxolimab at 0.01 to 10 mg/kg every 2 weeks. A male proportion of about 86% was recorded, with mean age approximately 60 years and range about 23 to 90.

Prior autoimmune disease or systemic immunosuppression barred patients. Study conclusions and caveats: The study did not work out the antigen specificity of the expanded peripheral T cells.

This CDR3 is built from 16 residues. The V and J ends lost 5 bases and 0 bases respectively, with 16 bases between them. Germline V lookup: CDR1 SEHNR, CDR2 FQNEAQ (reference sequence). Libraries were prepared by immunoSEQ multiplex PCR; TCRdb keeps only in-frame clonotypes and omits some of them. The data contain approximately 40,000 clones, 75% to 85% of them singletons. Worth noting for this clone: Its specificity is not known.

This sequence joins TRBV7-9 and TRBJ1-1; no firm D call. The input for sequencing was CD4+ or CD8+ T cells sorted from blood, taken in a trial of the OX40 agonist ivuxolimab. This sequence was found in an adult with an advanced solid tumor such as melanoma, head and neck, liver or kidney cancer. CDR3 residues: CASSVGSLSMNTEAFF. CDR3 DNA sequence: TGTGCCAGCAGCGTAGGGTCTTTATCCATGAACACTGAAGCTTTCTTT.